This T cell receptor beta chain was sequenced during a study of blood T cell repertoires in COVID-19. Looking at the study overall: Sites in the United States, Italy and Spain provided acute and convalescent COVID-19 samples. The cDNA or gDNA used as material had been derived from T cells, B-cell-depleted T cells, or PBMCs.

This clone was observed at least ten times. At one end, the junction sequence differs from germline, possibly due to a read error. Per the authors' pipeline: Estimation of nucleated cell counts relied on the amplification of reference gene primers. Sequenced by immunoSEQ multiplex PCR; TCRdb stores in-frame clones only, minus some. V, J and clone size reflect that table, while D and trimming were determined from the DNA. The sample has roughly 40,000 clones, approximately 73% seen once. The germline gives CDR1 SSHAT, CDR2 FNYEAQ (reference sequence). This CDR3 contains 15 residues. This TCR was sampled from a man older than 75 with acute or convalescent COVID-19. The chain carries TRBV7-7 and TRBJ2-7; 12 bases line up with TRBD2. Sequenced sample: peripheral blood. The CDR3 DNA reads TGTGCTAGCAGCCCGGGACTAGCGGGCCTCGACGAGCAGTACTTC. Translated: CASSPGLAGLDEQYF.